This T cell receptor beta chain was recovered during a study of OX40 agonist ivuxolimab in advanced cancers. Assay: immunoSEQ multiplex PCR; the TCRdb copy retains only in-frame clones and omits some. The sample records 100,000 to 110,000 clones, less than 95% being singletons. Germline CDR1 and CDR2: SGHRS and YFSETQ. CDR3 length equals 15 residues. V gave up 4 bases and J gave up 4 bases; unmatched junction bases: 5. Specimen: CD4+ or CD8+ T cells sorted from blood, collected in a trial of the OX40 agonist ivuxolimab. The receptor comes from an adult with an advanced solid tumor such as melanoma, head and neck, liver or kidney cancer. The chain couples TRBV5-1 to TRBJ2-1; 10 bases agree with TRBD2. The CDR3 DNA reads TGCGCCAGCAGCCCCAGGACTAGCGGATACAATGAGCAGTTCTTC. Translated, it gives CASSPRTSGYNEQFF.